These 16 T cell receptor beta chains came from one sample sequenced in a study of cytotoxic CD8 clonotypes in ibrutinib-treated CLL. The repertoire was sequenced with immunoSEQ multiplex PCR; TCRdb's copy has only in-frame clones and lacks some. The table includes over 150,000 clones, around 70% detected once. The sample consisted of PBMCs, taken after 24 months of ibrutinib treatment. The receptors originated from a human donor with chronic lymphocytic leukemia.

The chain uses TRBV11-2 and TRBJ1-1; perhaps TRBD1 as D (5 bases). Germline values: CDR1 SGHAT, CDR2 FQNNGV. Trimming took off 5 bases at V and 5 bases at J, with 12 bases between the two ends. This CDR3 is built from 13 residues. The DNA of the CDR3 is TGTGCCAGCAGCCCCGAGGGGAGGACTGAAGCTTTCTTT. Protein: CASSPEGRTEAFF.

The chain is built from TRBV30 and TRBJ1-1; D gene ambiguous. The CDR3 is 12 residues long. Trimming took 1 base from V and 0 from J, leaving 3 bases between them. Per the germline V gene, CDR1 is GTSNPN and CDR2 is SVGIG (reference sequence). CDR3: CAWSAVNTEAFF. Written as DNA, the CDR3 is TGTGCCTGGAGTGCTGTGAACACTGAAGCTTTCTTT.

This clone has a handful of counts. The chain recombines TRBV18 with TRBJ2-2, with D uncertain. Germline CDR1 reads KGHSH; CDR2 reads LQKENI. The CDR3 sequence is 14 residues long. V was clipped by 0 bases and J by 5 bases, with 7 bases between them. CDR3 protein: CASSPPTGTGELFF. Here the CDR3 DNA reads TGTGCCAGCTCACCACCGACGGGTACCGGGGAGCTGTTTTTT.

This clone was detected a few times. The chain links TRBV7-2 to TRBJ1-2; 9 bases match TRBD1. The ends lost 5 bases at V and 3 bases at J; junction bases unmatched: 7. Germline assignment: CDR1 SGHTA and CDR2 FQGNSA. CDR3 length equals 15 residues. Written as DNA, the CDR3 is TGTGCCAGCAGCGGATACAGGGGGCGTGACTATGGCTACACCTTC. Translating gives CASSGYRGRDYGYTF.

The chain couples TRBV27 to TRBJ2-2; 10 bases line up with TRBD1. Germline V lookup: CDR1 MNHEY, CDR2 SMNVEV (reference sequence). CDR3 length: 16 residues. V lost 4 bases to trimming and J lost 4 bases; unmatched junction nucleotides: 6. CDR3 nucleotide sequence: TGTGCCAGCAGTTGGCTCCGGACAGGGGGCACCGGGGAGCTGTTTTTT. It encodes CASSWLRTGGTGELFF.

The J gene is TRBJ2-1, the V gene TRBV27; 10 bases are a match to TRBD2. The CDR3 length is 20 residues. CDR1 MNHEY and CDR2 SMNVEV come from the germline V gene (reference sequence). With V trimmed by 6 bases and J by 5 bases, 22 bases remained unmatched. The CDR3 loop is CASSKKAAGGLISAHNEQFF. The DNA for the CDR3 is TGTGCCAGCAGCAAAAAGGCAGCGGGAGGGCTTATTTCCGCACACAATGAGCAGTTCTTC.

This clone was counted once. This CDR3 is CASSLGLADVYEQYF. CDR3 coding DNA: TGCGCCAGCAGCCTAGGACTAGCGGACGTCTACGAGCAGTACTTC. The chain recombines TRBV4-3 with TRBJ2-7; 10 bases are shared with TRBD2. Unmatched junction bases numbered 6, after V lost 4 bases and J lost 3 bases. Germline CDR1 LGHNA, CDR2 YSLEER. CDR3 length: 15 amino acids.

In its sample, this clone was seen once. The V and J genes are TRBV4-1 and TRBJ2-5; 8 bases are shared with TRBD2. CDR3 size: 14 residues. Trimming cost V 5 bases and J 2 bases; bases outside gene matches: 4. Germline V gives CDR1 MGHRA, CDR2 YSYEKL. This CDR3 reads CASSYIAGQETQYF. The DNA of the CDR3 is TGCGCCAGCAGCTACATAGCGGGACAAGAGACCCAGTACTTC.

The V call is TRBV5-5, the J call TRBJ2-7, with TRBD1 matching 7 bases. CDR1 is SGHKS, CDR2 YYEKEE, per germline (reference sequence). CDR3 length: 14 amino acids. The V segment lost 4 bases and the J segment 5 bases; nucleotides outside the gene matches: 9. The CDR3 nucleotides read TGTGCCAGCAGCCCGTCGACAGGGTCCCACGAGCAGTACTTC. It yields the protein CASSPSTGSHEQYF.

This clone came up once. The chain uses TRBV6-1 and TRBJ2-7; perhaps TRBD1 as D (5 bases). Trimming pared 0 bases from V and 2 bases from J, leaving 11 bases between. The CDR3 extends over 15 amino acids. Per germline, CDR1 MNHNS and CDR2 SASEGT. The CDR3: CASSEALGVAYEQYF. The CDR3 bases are TGTGCCAGCAGTGAAGCTCTAGGGGTGGCCTACGAGCAGTACTTC.

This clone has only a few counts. The CDR3 sequence is CASSWGEGPLYEQYF. The DNA of the CDR3 is TGTGCCAGCAGCTGGGGCGAAGGGCCCCTCTACGAGCAGTACTTC. The rearrangement joins TRBV7-7 to TRBJ2-7, with a possible D match to TRBD1 (5 bases). There are 15 residues in the CDR3. Germline CDR1 and CDR2: SSHAT and FNYEAQ (reference sequence). Trimming took off 4 bases at V and 3 bases at J, with 16 bases between the two ends.

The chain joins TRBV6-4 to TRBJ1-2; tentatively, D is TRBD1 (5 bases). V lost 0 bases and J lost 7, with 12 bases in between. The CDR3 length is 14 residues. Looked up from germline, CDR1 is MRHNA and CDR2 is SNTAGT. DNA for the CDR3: TGTGCCAGCAGTGACTCTTGGGGGTTTGGTGGCTACACCTTC. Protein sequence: CASSDSWGFGGYTF.

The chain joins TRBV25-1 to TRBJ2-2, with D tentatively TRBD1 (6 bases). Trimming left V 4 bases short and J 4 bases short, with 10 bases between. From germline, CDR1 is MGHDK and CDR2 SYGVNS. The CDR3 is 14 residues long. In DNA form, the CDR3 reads TGTGCCAGCAGTGTCGGGACATCCACCGGGGAGCTGTTTTTT. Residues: CASSVGTSTGELFF.

The CDR3: CASSAQAGNTIYF. The CDR3 DNA reads as TGTGCCAGCAGTGCGCAAGCTGGAAACACCATATATTTT. The gene calls are TRBV6-1 and TRBJ1-3; no firm D call. The CDR3 is made up of 13 amino acids. Per germline, CDR1 MNHNS and CDR2 SASEGT. Deletions cut 4 bases from V and 2 bases from J, with 6 bases between.

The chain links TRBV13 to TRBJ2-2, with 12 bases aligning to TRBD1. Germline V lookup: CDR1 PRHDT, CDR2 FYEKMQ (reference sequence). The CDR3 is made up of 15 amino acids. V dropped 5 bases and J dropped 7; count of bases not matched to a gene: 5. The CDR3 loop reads CASSLGQGAIGELFF. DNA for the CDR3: TGTGCCAGCAGCCTGGGACAGGGGGCGATCGGGGAGCTGTTTTTT.

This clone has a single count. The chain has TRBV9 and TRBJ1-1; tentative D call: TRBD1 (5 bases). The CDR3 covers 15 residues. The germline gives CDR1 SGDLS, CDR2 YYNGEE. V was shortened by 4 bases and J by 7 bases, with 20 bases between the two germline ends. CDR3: CASSPGLRGNDEAFF. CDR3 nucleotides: TGTGCCAGCAGCCCGGGGTTGCGGGGGAACGATGAAGCTTTCTTT.